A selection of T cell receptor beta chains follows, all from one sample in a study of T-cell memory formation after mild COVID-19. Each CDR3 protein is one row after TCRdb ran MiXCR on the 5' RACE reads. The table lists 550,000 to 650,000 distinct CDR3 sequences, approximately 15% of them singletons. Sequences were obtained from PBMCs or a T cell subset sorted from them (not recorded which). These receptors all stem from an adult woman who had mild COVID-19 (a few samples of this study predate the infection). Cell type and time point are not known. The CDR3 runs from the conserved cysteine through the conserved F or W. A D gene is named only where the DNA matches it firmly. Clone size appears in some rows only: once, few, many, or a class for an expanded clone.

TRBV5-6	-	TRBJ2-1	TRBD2	TGTGCCAGCCATCTCGGTAGCGGGGTCTACAATGAGCAGTTCTTC	CASHLGSGVYNEQFF
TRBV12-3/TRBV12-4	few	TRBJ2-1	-	TGTGCCAGCAGTTTAGGGGGCCCCTGGCAGTTCTTC	CASSLGGPWQFF
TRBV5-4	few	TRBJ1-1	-	TGTGCCAGCAGCTTGGCCCATCGTGGGGACACTGAAGCTTTCTTT	CASSLAHRGDTEAFF
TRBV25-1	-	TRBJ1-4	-	TGTGCCAGGCCACAGTCTAATGAAAAACTGTTTTTT	CARPQSNEKLFF
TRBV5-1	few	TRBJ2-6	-	TGCGCCAGCAGCGGGGGACTCCGAGGCTGGGCCAACGTCCTGACTTTC	CASSGGLRGWANVLTF
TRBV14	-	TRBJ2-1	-	TGTGCCAGCAGCCAAGCCTTCCGACTCTCCTACAATGAGCAGTTCTTC	CASSQAFRLSYNEQFF
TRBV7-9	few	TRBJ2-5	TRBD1	TGTGCCAGCAGCTTATTGACAGGGGGCCAAGAGACCCAGTACTTC	CASSLLTGGQETQYF
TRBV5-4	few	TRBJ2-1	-	TGTGCCAGCGGTTGGAGGGATGAGCAGTTCTTC	CASGWRDEQFF
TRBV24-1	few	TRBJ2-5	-	TGTGCCACCAGTGATTTGCGCCTGAACAAAGAGACCCAGTACTTC	CATSDLRLNKETQYF
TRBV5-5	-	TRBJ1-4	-	TGTGCCAGCAGCTTGAACCTGGGTGGTAAAAAACTGTTTTTT	CASSLNLGGKKLFF
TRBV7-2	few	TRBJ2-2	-	TGTGCCAGCAGCTTAGGCCCCTGGACGGGCCCGAACACCGGGGAGCTGTTTTTT	CASSLGPWTGPNTGELFF
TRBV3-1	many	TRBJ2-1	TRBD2	TGTGCCAGCAGCCAAGATTCCGCTAGCGGGAGCAATGAGCAGTTCTTC	CASSQDSASGSNEQFF
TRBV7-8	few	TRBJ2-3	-	TGTGCCAGCAGCTTCCTAGGGGTTCGGGGGCCCACAGATACGCAGTATTTT	CASSFLGVRGPTDTQYF
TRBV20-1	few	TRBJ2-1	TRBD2	TGCAGTGCTGTAGCGGGAGGCACCCCCTACAATGAGCAGTTCTTC	CSAVAGGTPYNEQFF
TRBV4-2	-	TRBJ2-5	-	TGTGCCAGCAGCCCCCGTGCTGGCCGGTCCGAAGAGACCCAGTACTTC	CASSPRAGRSEETQYF
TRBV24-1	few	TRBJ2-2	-	TGTGCCACGAAGGCCCCGAACACCGGGGAGCTGTTTTTT	CATKAPNTGELFF
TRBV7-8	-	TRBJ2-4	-	TGTGCCAGCAGCTTAGAATGGCAGAAAAACATTCAGTACTTC	CASSLEWQKNIQYF
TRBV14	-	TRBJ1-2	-	TGTGCCAGCAGCCAAGATTTCGGGGGCCCTACTAACTATGGCTACACCTTC	CASSQDFGGPTNYGYTF
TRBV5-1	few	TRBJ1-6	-	TGCGCCAGCAGCTTGGGCGGTACAGACCACTATAATTCACCCCTCCACTTT	CASSLGGTDHYNSPLHF
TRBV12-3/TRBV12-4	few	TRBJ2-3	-	TGTGCCAGCAAGCGTGGGAGCACAGATACGCAGTATTTT	CASKRGSTDTQYF
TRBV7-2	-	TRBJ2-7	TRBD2	TGTGCCAGCAGCTTAAGAAGGCTAGCGGGAGACCCGGAAGTAGTGAGGGTCTTCTACGAGCAGTACTTC	CASSLRRLAGDPEVVRVFYEQYF
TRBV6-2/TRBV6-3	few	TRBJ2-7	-	TGTGCCAGCAGTGTCTCCGGGACCAGTGGCGAGCAGTACTTC	CASSVSGTSGEQYF
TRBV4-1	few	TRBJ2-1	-	TGCGCCAGCAGCCAAGCGGACGCCAGCTCCTACAATGAGCAGTTCTTC	CASSQADASSYNEQFF
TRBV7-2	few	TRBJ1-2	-	TGTGCCAGCAGCTTACAGGGTTCAGCTAACTATGGCTACACCTTC	CASSLQGSANYGYTF
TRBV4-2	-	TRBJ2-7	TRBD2	TGTGCCAGCAGCCAAGAAGGACTAGCGGGGGGGAACTCCTACGAGCAGTACTTC	CASSQEGLAGGNSYEQYF
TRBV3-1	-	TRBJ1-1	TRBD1	TGTGCCAGCAGCCAAGATCAGACAGGGCTCGACACTGAAGCTTTCTTT	CASSQDQTGLDTEAFF
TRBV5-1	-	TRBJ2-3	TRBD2	TGCGCCAGCAGCGCCGGGACTAGCCGTGATACGCAGTATTTT	CASSAGTSRDTQYF
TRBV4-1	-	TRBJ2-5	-	TGCGCCAGCAGCCAAAAAACTCGATGGGCCCAAGAGACCCAGTACTTC	CASSQKTRWAQETQYF
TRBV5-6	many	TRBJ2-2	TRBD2	TGTGCCAGCAGCGGATTAGCGGGGTCGCGCACCGGGGAGCTGTTTTTT	CASSGLAGSRTGELFF
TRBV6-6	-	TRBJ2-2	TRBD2	TGTGCCAGCAGTGCCAACAGGGGAGGTTCCAGACTAGCGGGAGTCCTGGAGCTGTTTTTT	CASSANRGGSRLAGVLELFF
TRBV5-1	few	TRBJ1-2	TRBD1	TGCGCCAGCAGCGCCGGGACAGGCGCTAACTATGGCTACACCTTC	CASSAGTGANYGYTF
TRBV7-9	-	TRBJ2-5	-	TGTGCCAGCAGCTTCGAACCTGCGGTCCTTCAGACCCAGTACTTC	CASSFEPAVLQTQYF
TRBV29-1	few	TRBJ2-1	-	TGCAGCGTTAAGACAGGCCCAGGGAATGAGCAGTTCTTC	CSVKTGPGNEQFF
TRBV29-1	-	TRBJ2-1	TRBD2	TGCAGCGTTTCAGCGGGAGACGATGAGCAGTTCTTC	CSVSAGDDEQFF
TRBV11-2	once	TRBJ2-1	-	TGTGCCAGCAGCTTATATGGCGTAGGGAATGAGCAGTTCTTC	CASSLYGVGNEQFF
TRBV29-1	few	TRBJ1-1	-	TGCAGCGTTGTAAGGATAACAGGAGGTGAAGCTTTCTTT	CSVVRITGGEAFF
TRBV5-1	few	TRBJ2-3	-	TGCGCCAGCAGCTGGGCGGTCAGCACAGATACGCAGTATTTT	CASSWAVSTDTQYF